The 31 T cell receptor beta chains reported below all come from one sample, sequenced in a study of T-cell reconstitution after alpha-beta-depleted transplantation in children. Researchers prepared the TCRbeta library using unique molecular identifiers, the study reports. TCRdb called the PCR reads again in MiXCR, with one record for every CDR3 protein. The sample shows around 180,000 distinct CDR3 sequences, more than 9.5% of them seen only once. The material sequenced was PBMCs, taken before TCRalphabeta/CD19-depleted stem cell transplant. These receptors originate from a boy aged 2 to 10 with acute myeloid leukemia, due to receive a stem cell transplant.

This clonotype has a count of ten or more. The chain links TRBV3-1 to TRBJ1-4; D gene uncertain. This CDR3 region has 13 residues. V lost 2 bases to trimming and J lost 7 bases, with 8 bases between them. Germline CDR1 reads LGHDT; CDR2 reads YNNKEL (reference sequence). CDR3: CASSQPRTEKLFF. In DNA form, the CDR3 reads TGTGCCAGCAGCCAACCACGGACTGAAAAACTGTTTTTT.

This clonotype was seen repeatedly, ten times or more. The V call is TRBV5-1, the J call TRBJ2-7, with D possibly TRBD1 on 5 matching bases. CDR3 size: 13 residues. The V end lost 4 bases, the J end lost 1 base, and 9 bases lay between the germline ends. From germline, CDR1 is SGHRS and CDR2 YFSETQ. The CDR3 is CASSVDTSYEQYV. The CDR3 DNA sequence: TGCGCCAGCAGCGTGGACACTTCCTACGAGCAGTACGTC.

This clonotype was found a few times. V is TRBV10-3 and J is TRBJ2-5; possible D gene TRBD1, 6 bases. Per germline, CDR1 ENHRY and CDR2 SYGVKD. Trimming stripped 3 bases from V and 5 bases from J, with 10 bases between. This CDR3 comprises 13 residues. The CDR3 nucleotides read TGTGCCATCAGTGAACAGGGCCGGGAGACCCAGTACTTC. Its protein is CAISEQGRETQYF.

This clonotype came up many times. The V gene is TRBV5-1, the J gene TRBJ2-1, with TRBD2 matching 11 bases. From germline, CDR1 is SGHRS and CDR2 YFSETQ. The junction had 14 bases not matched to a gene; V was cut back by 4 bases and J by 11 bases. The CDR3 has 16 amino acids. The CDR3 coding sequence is TGCGCCAGCAGCCCAACCGGAGCTAGCGGGAGGCTGAAGCAGTTCTTC. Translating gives CASSPTGASGRLKQFF.

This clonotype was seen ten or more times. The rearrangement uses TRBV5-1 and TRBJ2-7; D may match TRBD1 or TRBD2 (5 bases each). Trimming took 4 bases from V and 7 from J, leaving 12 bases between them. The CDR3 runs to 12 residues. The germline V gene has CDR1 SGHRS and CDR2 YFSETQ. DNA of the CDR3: TGCGCCAGCAGCGCGAGGGACGGAGAGCAGTACTTC. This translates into CASSARDGEQYF.

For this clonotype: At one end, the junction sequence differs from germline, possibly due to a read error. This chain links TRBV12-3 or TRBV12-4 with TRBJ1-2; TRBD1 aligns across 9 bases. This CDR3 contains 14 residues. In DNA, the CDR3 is TGTGCCAGCAGCATACAGGGGGCTTACTATGTCTACACCTTC. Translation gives CASSIQGAYYVYTF.

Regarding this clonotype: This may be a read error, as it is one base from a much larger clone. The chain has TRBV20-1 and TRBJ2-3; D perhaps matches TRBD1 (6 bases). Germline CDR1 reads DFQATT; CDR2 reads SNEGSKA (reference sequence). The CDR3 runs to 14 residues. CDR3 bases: TGCAGTGCTAGTCTGGGGGCCAGCACAGATACGCAGAATTTT. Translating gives CSASLGASTDTQNF.

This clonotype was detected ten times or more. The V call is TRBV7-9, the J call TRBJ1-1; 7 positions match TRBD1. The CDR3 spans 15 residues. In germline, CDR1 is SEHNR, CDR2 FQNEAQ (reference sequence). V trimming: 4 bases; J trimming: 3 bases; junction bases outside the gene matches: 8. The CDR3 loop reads CASSSSTGLDTEAFF. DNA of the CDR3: TGTGCCAGCAGCTCTTCGACAGGGTTGGACACTGAAGCTTTCTTT.

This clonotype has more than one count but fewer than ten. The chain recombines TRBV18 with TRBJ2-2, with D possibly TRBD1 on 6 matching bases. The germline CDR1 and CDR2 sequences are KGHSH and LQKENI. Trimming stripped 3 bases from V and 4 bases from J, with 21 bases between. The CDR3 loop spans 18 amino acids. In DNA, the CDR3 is TGTGCCAGCTCACCGATCACCACAGGGAGACTACCCACCGGGGAGCTGTTTTTT. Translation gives CASSPITTGRLPTGELFF.

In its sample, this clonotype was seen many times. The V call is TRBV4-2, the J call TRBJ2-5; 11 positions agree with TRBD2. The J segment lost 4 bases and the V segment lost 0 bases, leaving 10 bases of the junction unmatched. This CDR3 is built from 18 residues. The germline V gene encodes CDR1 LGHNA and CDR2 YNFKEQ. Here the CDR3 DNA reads TGTGCCAGCAGCCAAGATGAGGCTAGCGGGGGGCTAGGAGAGACCCAGTACTTC. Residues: CASSQDEASGGLGETQYF.

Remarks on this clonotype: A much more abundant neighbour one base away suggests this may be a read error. CDR3 sequence: CAGRTFGQETQYF. The CDR3 DNA is TGTGCCGGCAGGACCTTCGGGCAAGAGACCCAGTACTTC. V usage is TRBV11-2 and J usage is TRBJ2-5; D not certain. CDR3 length: 13 amino acids. The germline V gene encodes CDR1 SGHAT and CDR2 FQNNGV. The full variable domain, its missing parts supplied by reference TRBV11-2 and TRBJ2-5, is EAGVAQSPRYKIIEKRQSVAFWCNPISGHATLYWYQQILGQGPKLLIQFQNNGVVDDSQLPKDRFSAERLKGVDSTLKIQPAKLEDSAVYLCAGRTFGQETQYFGPGTRLLVL.

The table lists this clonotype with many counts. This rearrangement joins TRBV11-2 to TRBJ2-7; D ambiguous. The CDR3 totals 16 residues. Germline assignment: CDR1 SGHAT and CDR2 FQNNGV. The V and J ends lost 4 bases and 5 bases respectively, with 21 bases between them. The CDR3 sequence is CASSSNIAYSPDEQYF. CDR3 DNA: TGTGCCAGCAGCTCAAATATTGCGTACAGTCCGGACGAGCAGTACTTC.

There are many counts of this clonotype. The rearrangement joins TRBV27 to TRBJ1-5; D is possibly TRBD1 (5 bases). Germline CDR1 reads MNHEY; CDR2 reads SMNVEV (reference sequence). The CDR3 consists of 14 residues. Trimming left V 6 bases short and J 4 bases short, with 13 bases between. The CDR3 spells CASSLRTTNQPQHF. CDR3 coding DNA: TGTGCCAGCAGCCTTCGGACAACGAATCAGCCCCAGCATTTT.

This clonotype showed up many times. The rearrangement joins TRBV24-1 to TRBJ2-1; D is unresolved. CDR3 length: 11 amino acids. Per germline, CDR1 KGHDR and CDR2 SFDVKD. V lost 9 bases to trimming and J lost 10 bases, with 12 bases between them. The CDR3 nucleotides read TGTGCCACCTGGTTGGGCAAAGAGCAGTTCTTC. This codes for CATWLGKEQFF.

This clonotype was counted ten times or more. The CDR3 is CASSYPTPRAEQFF. CDR3 nucleotide sequence: TGTGCCAGCAGTTACCCTACTCCTAGGGCTGAGCAGTTCTTC. This chain connects TRBV6-2 or TRBV6-3 to TRBJ2-1, with D unresolved. Germline CDR1 and CDR2: MNHEY and SVGEGT. Trimming cost V 2 bases and J 9 bases, with 14 bases left between them. This CDR3 region has 14 residues.

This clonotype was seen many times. In nucleotides, the CDR3 is TGCGCCAGCAGCTTGGAGCCACAGGGGGCGGGAAACATTCAGTACTTC. This codes for CASSLEPQGAGNIQYF. The genes are TRBV5-1 and TRBJ2-4, with 9 nucleotides matching TRBD1. The CDR3 spans 16 residues. The ends lost 0 bases at V and 6 bases at J; junction bases unmatched: 7. CDR1 is SGHRS, CDR2 YFSETQ, per germline.

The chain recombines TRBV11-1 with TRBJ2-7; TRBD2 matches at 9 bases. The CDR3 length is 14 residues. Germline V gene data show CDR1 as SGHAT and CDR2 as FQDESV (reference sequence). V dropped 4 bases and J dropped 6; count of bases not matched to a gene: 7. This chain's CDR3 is CASSSSGRSGEQYF. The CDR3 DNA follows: TGTGCCAGCAGCTCCAGCGGGAGGAGTGGCGAGCAGTACTTC.

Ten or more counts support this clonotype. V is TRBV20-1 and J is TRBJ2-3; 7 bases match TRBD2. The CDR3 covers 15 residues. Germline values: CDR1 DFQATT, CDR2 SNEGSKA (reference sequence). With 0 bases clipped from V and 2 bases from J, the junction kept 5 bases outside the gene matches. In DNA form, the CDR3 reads TGCAGTGCTAGAGATCCGAGCGGGGTCACAGATACGCAGTATTTT. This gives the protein CSARDPSGVTDTQYF.

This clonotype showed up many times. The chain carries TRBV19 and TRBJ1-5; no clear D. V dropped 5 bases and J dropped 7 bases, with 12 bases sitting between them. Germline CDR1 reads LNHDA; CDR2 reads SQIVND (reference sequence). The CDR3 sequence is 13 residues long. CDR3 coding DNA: TGTGCCAGTAGTGCTGGACTCTGGCAGCCCCAGCATTTT. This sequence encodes CASSAGLWQPQHF.

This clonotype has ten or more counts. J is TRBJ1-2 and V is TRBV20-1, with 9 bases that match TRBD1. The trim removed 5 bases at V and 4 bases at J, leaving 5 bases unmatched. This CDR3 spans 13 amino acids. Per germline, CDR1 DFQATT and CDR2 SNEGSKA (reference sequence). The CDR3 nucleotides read TGCAGTGCTGAACAGGGGGCGGGCTATGGCTACACCTTC. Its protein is CSAEQGAGYGYTF.

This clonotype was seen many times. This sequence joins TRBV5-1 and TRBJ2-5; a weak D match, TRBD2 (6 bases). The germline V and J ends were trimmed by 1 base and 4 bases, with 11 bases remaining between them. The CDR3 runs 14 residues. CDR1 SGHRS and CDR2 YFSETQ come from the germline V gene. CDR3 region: CASSLSTSRETQYF. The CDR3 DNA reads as TGCGCCAGCAGCTTGTCTACTAGCCGAGAGACCCAGTACTTC.

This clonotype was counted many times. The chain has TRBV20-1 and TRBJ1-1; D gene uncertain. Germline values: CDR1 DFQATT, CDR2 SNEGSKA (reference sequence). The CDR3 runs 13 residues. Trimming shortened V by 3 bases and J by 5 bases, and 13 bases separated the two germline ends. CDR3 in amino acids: CSASEGWRTEAFF. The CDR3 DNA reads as TGCAGTGCTAGTGAGGGTTGGAGGACTGAAGCTTTCTTT.

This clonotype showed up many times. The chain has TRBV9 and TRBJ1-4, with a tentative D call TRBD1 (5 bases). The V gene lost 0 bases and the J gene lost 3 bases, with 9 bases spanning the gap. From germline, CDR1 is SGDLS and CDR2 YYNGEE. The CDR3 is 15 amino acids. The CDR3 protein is CASSVVSGPNEKLFF. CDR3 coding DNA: TGTGCCAGCAGCGTAGTATCGGGGCCTAATGAAAAACTGTTTTTT.

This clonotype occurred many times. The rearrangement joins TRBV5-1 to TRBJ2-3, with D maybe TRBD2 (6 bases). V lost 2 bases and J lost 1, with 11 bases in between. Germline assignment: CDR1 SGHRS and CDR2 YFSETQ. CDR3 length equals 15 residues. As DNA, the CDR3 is TGCGCCAGCAGCTTAGCGGCGGGGCGCACAGATACGCAGTATTTT. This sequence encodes CASSLAAGRTDTQYF.

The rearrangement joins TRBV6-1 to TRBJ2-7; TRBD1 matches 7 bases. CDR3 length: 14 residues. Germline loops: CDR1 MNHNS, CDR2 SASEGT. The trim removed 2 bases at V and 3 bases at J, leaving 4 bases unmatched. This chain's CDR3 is CASSEPGQNYEQYF. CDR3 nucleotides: TGTGCCAGCAGTGAACCGGGACAGAACTACGAGCAGTACTTC.

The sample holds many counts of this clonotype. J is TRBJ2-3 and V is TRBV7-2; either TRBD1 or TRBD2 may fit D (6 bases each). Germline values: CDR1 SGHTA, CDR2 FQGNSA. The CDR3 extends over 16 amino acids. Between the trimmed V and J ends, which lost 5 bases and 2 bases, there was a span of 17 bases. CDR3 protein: CASSGFGGRFTDTQYF. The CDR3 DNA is TGTGCCAGCAGCGGTTTCGGGGGCCGCTTCACAGATACGCAGTATTTT.

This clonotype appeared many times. The CDR3 nucleotides are TGCGCCAGCAGCTTAGGTAGCGCTTTCACAGATACGCAGTATTTT. Residues: CASSLGSAFTDTQYF. V is TRBV5-1 and J is TRBJ2-3; perhaps TRBD2 as D (5 bases). Germline V lookup: CDR1 SGHRS, CDR2 YFSETQ. The CDR3 covers 15 residues. Trimming left V 2 bases short and J 2 bases short, with 12 bases between.

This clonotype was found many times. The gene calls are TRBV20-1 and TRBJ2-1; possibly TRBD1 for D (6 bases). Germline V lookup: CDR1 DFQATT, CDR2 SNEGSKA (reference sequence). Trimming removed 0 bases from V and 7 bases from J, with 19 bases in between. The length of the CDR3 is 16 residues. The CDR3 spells CSARDQGRQRLNEQFF. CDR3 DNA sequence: TGCAGTGCTAGAGATCAGGGGCGGCAGCGGTTGAATGAGCAGTTCTTC.

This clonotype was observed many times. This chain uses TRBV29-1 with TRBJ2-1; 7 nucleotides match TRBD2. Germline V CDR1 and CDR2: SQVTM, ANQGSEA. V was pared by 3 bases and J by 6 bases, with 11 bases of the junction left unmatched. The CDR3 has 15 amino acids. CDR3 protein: CSVEDPGEGGNEQFF. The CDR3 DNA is TGCAGCGTTGAGGACCCCGGGGAGGGAGGCAATGAGCAGTTCTTC.

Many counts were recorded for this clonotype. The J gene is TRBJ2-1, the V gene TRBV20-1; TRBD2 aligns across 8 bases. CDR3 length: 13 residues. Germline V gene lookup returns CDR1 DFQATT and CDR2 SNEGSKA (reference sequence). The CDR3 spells CRGLGGSYNEQFF. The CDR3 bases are TGCAGGGGACTAGGGGGCTCCTACAATGAGCAGTTCTTC.

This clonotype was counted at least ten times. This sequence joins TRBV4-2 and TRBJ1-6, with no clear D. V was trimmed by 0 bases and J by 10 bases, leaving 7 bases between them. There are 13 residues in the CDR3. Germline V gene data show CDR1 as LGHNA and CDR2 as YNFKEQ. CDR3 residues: CASSQDERSPLHF. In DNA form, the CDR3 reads TGTGCCAGCAGCCAAGATGAGCGGTCACCCCTCCACTTT.